This T cell receptor beta chain was recovered during a study of T cell responses to AZD1222 COVID-19 vaccine. Assay used: immunoSEQ multiplex PCR; TCRdb lists only in-frame clones, some missing. Of about 81,000 clones listed, roughly 90% are singletons. The V end was cut by 2 bases, the J end by 8 bases, with 13 bases between. The length of the CDR3 is 14 residues. Per germline, CDR1 SGDLS and CDR2 YYNGEE. Only one count was recorded for this clone. Its matching antigen is unknown. General study findings and limits: Without day 14 samples, only post-peak T cell repertoires were studied. Elevations in Spike-specific TCR breadth and depth followed administration of two AZD1222 doses. Baseline serostatus was positive in only 5 to 7 AZD1222 recipients.

The receptor was isolated from an adult who received the AZD1222 COVID-19 vaccine. Sequenced material: peripheral blood, taken 28 days after the second AZD1222 dose. The gene calls are TRBV9 and TRBJ1-4; the D gene is possibly TRBD1 (6 bases). The CDR3 DNA follows: TGTGCCAGCAGCGTCCCGGGACAAGGCGAAAAACTGTTTTTT. Translation gives CASSVPGQGEKLFF.